This is a list of T cell receptor beta chains from one sample in a study of spatial heterogeneity in lung cancer. TCRdb re-derived calls from the 5' RACE reads in MiXCR, one entry per CDR3 protein. The sample consists of some 39,000 distinct CDR3 sequences, under 7.5% of them appearing once. The source was PBMCs, collected at surgery. These receptors were collected from a female donor with early-stage non-small cell lung cancer. Both conserved end residues are part of each CDR3. The D gene is left open where the match is weak. Where a row states a size, it is once, few, many or the class of an expanded clone; other rows omit it.

DNA | CDR3 | V | size | D | J
TGCAGTGCCCAGCGGGGGGGAGGGAGCACAGATACGCAGTATTTT | CSAQRGGGSTDTQYF | TRBV20-1 | few | TRBD2 | TRBJ2-3
TGCGCCAGCACGGAAGATACGCAGTATTTT | CASTEDTQYF | TRBV5-1 | many | NA | TRBJ2-3
TGTGCCAGTAGCTGGTTTTATAGCAATCAGCCCCAGCATTTT | CASSWFYSNQPQHF | TRBV19 | few | NA | TRBJ1-5
TGTGCCAGCAGTGGCGACAGGGTTGATCAGCCCCAGCATTTT | CASSGDRVDQPQHF | TRBV6-1 | many | TRBD1 | TRBJ1-5
TGTGCCAGCAGTTACCTTAAGGAGGTGGGGCGGAACGAGCAGTACTTC | CASSYLKEVGRNEQYF | TRBV6-5 | once | NA | TRBJ2-7
TGCGCCAGCTACGCCGGGACTAGCGGGTTAACCGGGGAGCTGTTTTTT | CASYAGTSGLTGELFF | TRBV5-1 | few | TRBD2 | TRBJ2-2
TGCGCCAGCAGCTTGGAACCACGGACGACTGCTTACAATGAGCAGTTCTTC | CASSLEPRTTAYNEQFF | TRBV5-1 | once | NA | TRBJ2-1
TGTGCCAGCAGGAGGGGAACAGGGGGTGGAAACACCATATATTTT | CASRRGTGGGNTIYF | TRBV6-1 | few | TRBD1 | TRBJ1-3
TGTGCCAGCAGCTCAACGCCGGATCAGCCCCAGCATTTT | CASSSTPDQPQHF | TRBV7-3 | many | NA | TRBJ1-5
TGTGCCAGCGCCCAAGCCCCTGGTAATTATGAAAAACTGTTTTTT | CASAQAPGNYEKLFF | TRBV6-2/TRBV6-3 | NA | NA | TRBJ1-4
TGCGCCAGCAGCTCGCCGGGACGCTCCTACGAGCAGTACTTC | CASSSPGRSYEQYF | TRBV5-1 | few | NA | TRBJ2-7
TGTGCCAGCAGTCCCCGGGTGGGAGGCGCAGATACGCAGTATTTT | CASSPRVGGADTQYF | TRBV27 | many | NA | TRBJ2-3
TGCAGCGTCGCTAGGACAGGGAAGGAGCAGTTCTTC | CSVARTGKEQFF | TRBV29-1 | many | TRBD1 | TRBJ2-1
TGTGCCAGCAGCCAAGAAGGATCCCTACCCTTCGGCGAGCAGTACTTC | CASSQEGSLPFGEQYF | TRBV3-1 | many | NA | TRBJ2-7
TGTGCCAGCAGCCAGATGACAAGCGGGGGGGCCCGGTATACGCAGTATTTT | CASSQMTSGGARYTQYF | TRBV3-1 | many | TRBD2 | TRBJ2-3
TGTGCCAGCAGTTTGAGCGGGAGTCTCTACGAGCAGTACTTC | CASSLSGSLYEQYF | TRBV12-3/TRBV12-4 | NA | TRBD2 | TRBJ2-7
TGTGCCAGCAGTATCCAAGGGGGCAATCAGCCCCAGCATTTT | CASSIQGGNQPQHF | TRBV6-2/TRBV6-3 | many | NA | TRBJ1-5
TGTGCCAGCAGTTTAGCGCGGGGCAGACCCCTCCACTTT | CASSLARGRPLHF | TRBV12-3/TRBV12-4 | many | NA | TRBJ1-6
TGTGCCAGCAGCTGGGGACAGGAGGGGCAGTACTTC | CASSWGQEGQYF | TRBV7-9 | NA | TRBD1 | TRBJ2-7
TGTGCCAGCAGCTCGACTAGCGGGGGGGCCCCCTACGAGCAGTACTTC | CASSSTSGGAPYEQYF | TRBV7-2 | NA | TRBD2 | TRBJ2-7
TGCGCCAGCAGCTTAAACGGCGGGGGGGCTCCCTACGAGCAGTACTTC | CASSLNGGGAPYEQYF | TRBV5-1 | many | TRBD2 | TRBJ2-7
TGCGCCAGCGCCGGGACTAACGCAGAGACCCAGTACTTC | CASAGTNAETQYF | TRBV10-2 | many | TRBD2 | TRBJ2-5
TGTGCCAGCAGTCCAATCTCGGGACAGGGGTTCAATCAGCCCCAGCATTTT | CASSPISGQGFNQPQHF | TRBV6-5 | many | TRBD1 | TRBJ1-5
TGTGCCATCAGCGGGACAGGTGAAGCTTTCTTT | CAISGTGEAFF | TRBV10-3 | NA | TRBD1 | TRBJ1-1
TGTGCCAGCCGGAACGGGGAGACCCAGTACTTC | CASRNGETQYF | TRBV6-5 | many | NA | TRBJ2-5